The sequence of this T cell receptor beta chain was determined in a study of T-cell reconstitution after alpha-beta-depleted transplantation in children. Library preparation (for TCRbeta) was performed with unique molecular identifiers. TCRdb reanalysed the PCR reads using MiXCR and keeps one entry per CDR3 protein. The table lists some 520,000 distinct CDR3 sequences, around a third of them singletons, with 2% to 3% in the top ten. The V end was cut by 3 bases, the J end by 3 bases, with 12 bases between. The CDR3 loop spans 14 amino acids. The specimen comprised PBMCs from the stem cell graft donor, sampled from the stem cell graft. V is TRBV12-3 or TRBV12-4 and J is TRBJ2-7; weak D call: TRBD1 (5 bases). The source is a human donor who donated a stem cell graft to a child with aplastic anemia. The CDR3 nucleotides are TGTGCCAGCAGTTTTCATATAACAGGCTACGAGCAGTACTTC. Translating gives CASSFHITGYEQYF.